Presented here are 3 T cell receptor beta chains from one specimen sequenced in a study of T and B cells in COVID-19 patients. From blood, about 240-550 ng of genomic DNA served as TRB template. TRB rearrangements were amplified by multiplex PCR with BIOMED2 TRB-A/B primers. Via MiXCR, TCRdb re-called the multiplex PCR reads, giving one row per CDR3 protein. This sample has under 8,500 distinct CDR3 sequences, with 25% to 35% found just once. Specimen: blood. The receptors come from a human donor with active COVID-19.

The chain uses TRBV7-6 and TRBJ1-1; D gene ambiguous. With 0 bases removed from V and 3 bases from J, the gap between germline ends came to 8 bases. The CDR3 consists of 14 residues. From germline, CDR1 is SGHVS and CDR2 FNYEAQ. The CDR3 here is CASSLAKSDTEAFF. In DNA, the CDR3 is TGTGCCAGCAGCTTAGCTAAAAGTGACACTGAAGCTTTCTTT. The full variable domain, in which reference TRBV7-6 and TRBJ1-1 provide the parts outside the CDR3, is GAGVSQSPRYKVTKRGQDVALRCDPISGHVSLYWYRQALGQGPEFLTYFNYEAQQDKSGLPNDRFSAERPEGSISTLTIQRTEQRDSAMYRCASSLAKSDTEAFFGQGTRLTVV.

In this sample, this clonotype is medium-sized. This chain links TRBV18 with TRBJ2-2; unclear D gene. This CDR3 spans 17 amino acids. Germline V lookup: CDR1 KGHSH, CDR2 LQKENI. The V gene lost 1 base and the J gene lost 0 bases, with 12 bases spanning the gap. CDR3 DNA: TGTGCCAGCTCACCACAGGTAGCCCCCTCGAACACCGGGGAGCTGTTTTTT. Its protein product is CASSPQVAPSNTGELFF.

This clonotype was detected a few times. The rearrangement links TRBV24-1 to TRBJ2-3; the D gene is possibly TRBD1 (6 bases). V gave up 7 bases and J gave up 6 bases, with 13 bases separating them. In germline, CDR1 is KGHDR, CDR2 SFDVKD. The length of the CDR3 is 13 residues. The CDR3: CATRSTGSDTQYF. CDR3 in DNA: TGTGCCACCAGGAGCACAGGGTCCGATACGCAGTATTTT.